Shown below are 30 T cell receptor beta chains from a single sample sequenced in a study of T cells in Graves' hyperthyroidism and ophthalmopathy. The TCR beta CDR3 regions underwent amplification using RNA transcripts as the source. The HTBI primer set served for first-round RT-PCR of the TCR CDR3. TCRdb redid the calling of the multiplex PCR reads with MiXCR, one entry per CDR3 protein. The sample consists of 300,000 to 450,000 distinct CDR3 sequences, 17% of them appearing once. The sequenced sample consisted of blood. Receptors were obtained from a woman aged 25 to 45 with Graves' hyperthyroidism that later progressed to Graves' ophthalmopathy.

This clonotype appeared many times. The chain is built from TRBV18 and TRBJ2-7; D call uncertain. The V and J ends lost 6 bases and 6 bases respectively, with 27 bases between them. The CDR3 extends over 17 amino acids. CDR1 KGHSH and CDR2 LQKENI come from the germline V gene. The CDR3 DNA reads TGTGCCAGCTCGCCCATGTCTGGGGTGGATCCCCTCCTCGAGCAGTACTTC. Its protein is CASSPMSGVDPLLEQYF.

This clonotype was observed a handful of times. The rearrangement links TRBV5-8 to TRBJ2-7; 8 nucleotides agree with TRBD1. The CDR3 is 19 amino acids. V lost 2 bases, J lost 0 bases, and 16 bases stayed unmatched. Germline-derived CDR1 and CDR2 are SGHTS and YDEGEE. The CDR3 protein is CASSFGPGQDPSASYEQYF. The CDR3 bases are TGTGCCAGCAGCTTCGGACCGGGACAGGACCCCTCCGCCTCCTACGAGCAGTACTTC.

This clonotype has ten or more counts. The CDR3 region is CASVETTGNTEAFF. DNA for the CDR3: TGTGCCAGCGTTGAAACGACAGGGAACACTGAAGCTTTCTTT. V gene TRBV11-2 combines with J gene TRBJ1-1, with D perhaps TRBD1 (6 bases). Germline V gene sequence: CDR1 SGHAT, CDR2 FQNNGV. The germline V and J ends were trimmed by 8 bases and 1 base, with 14 bases remaining between them. The CDR3 is 14 amino acids.

This clonotype has a count of ten or more. The CDR3, as DNA: TGTGCCAGCAGCCGCGGCACAGGGCAGTGGAATGAGCAGTTCTTC. Residues: CASSRGTGQWNEQFF. The chain is built from TRBV11-2 and TRBJ2-1; maybe TRBD1 (6 bases). This CDR3 is built from 15 residues. Between the trimmed V and J ends, which lost 5 bases and 7 bases, there was a span of 18 bases. Germline CDR1 reads SGHAT; CDR2 reads FQNNGV.

In this sample, this clonotype turned up many times. This chain joins TRBV11-2 and TRBJ2-7; unclear D gene. Trimming removed 5 bases at V and 0 bases at J, with 14 bases between. Per germline, CDR1 SGHAT and CDR2 FQNNGV. This CDR3 region has 15 residues. CDR3 in amino acids: CASSRSNTFSYEQYF. The DNA for the CDR3 is TGTGCCAGCAGCCGGAGCAACACTTTCTCCTACGAGCAGTACTTC. The full variable domain, its missing parts supplied by reference TRBV11-2 and TRBJ2-7, is EAGVAQSPRYKIIEKRQSVAFWCNPISGHATLYWYQQILGQGPKLLIQFQNNGVVDDSQLPKDRFSAERLKGVDSTLKIQPAKLEDSAVYLCASSRSNTFSYEQYFGPGTRLTVT.

This clonotype was found many times. The rearrangement joins TRBV12-5 to TRBJ1-1, with a tentative D call TRBD1 (6 bases). The CDR3 contains 12 residues. Deletions cut 9 bases from V and 2 bases from J, with 10 bases between. CDR1 is LGHNT, CDR2 FRNRAP, per germline. CDR3 region: CASRGPNTEAFF. CDR3 in DNA: TGTGCTAGCAGGGGCCCCAACACTGAAGCTTTCTTT.

This clonotype has a handful of counts. V gene TRBV6-2 or TRBV6-3 combines with J gene TRBJ1-5; 7 bases are shared with TRBD1. This CDR3 is built from 14 residues. Germline loops: CDR1 MNHEY, CDR2 SVGEGT. J gave up 3 bases and V 6 bases, and 5 bases lay outside the gene matches. CDR3 DNA sequence: TGTGCCAGCAGACACGGGACAGTCAATCAGCCCCAGCATTTT. Translation: CASRHGTVNQPQHF.

This clonotype was observed at least ten times. The chain links TRBV6-5 to TRBJ1-2; a weak D match, TRBD1 (5 bases). V was clipped by 0 bases and J by 8 bases, with 13 bases between them. Per the germline V gene, CDR1 is MNHEY and CDR2 is SVGAGI. CDR3 length: 14 amino acids. CDR3 nucleotides: TGTGCCAGCAGTTACTCGGAGCAGGGTGGCGGCTACACCTTC. Protein sequence: CASSYSEQGGGYTF.

This clonotype was detected many times. The chain links TRBV28 to TRBJ2-3, with 13 bases aligning to TRBD2. Trimming removed 10 bases from V and 4 bases from J; junction bases left unmatched: 2. The CDR3 spans 13 residues. Per the germline V gene, CDR1 is MDHEN and CDR2 is SYDVKM. The CDR3: CATGTSGADTQYF. The CDR3 DNA is TGTGCCACCGGGACTAGCGGGGCAGATACGCAGTATTTT.

The chain has TRBV7-9 and TRBJ2-2; D is possibly TRBD2 (5 bases). From germline, CDR1 is SEHNR and CDR2 FQNEAQ (reference sequence). The germline V and J ends were trimmed by 2 bases and 6 bases, with 13 bases remaining between them. The CDR3 spans 15 residues. The CDR3 is CASSLKASFAGELFF. As DNA, the CDR3 is TGTGCCAGCAGCTTAAAGGCTAGCTTTGCCGGGGAGCTGTTTTTT.

There are many counts of this clonotype. The chain combines TRBV5-5 with TRBJ2-5; D might be TRBD2 (5 bases). V lost 3 bases and J 1 base, leaving 7 bases between the germline ends. CDR3 length: 13 residues. Germline values: CDR1 SGHKS, CDR2 YYEKEE (reference sequence). CDR3 nucleotide sequence: TGTGCCAGCAGCTCCCGGGGCCAAGAGACCCAGTACTTC. Residues: CASSSRGQETQYF. Full variable domain (outside the CDR3, taken from reference TRBV5-5 and TRBJ2-5): DAGVTQSPTHLIKTRGQQVTLRCSPISGHKSVSWYQQVLGQGPQFIFQYYEKEERGRGNFPDRFSARQFPNYSSELNVNALLLGDSALYLCASSSRGQETQYFGPGTRLLVL.

The chain has TRBV18 and TRBJ1-2; a weak D match, TRBD1 (5 bases). Trimming removed 0 bases from V and 4 bases from J, with 15 bases in between. This CDR3 contains 16 residues. Germline V gene lookup returns CDR1 KGHSH and CDR2 LQKENI. The CDR3 nucleotides are TGTGCCAGCTCACCACCGGCCCCCCGGGGGGTCTATGGCTACACCTTC. Translated, it gives CASSPPAPRGVYGYTF.

CDR3 sequence: CASSPEGGHTNEQYF. For the CDR3, the DNA is TGTGCCAGCAGCCCCGAAGGGGGACACACAAACGAGCAGTACTTC. The chain recombines TRBV11-3 with TRBJ2-7, with D perhaps TRBD1 (6 bases). This CDR3 is built from 15 residues. Germline values: CDR1 SGHNT, CDR2 YENEEA. V dropped 5 bases and J dropped 5 bases, with 19 bases sitting between them. Full variable domain (remainder filled in from reference TRBV11-3 and TRBJ2-7): EAGVVQSPRYKIIEKKQPVAFWCNPISGHNTLYWYLQNLGQGPELLIRYENEEAVDDSQLPKDRFSAERLKGVDSTLKIQPAELGDSAVYLCASSPEGGHTNEQYFGPGTRLTVT.

In its sample, this clonotype was seen many times. The rearrangement links TRBV20-1 to TRBJ1-5; possible D gene TRBD1, 5 bases. The CDR3 runs to 13 residues. The V end lost 6 bases, the J end lost 7 bases, and 16 bases lay between the germline ends. Germline V gene data show CDR1 as DFQATT and CDR2 as SNEGSKA (reference sequence). The DNA for the CDR3 is TGCAGTGCCCGGCGGGGCGGGGACCAGCCCCAGCATTTT. It is translated as CSARRGGDQPQHF.

This clonotype has at least ten counts. The rearrangement joins TRBV6-2 or TRBV6-3 to TRBJ1-5, with D perhaps matching TRBD1 (5 bases). With 8 bases removed from V and 4 bases from J, the gap between germline ends came to 18 bases. Germline CDR1 reads MNHEY; CDR2 reads SVGEGT. The length of the CDR3 is 15 residues. CDR3 sequence: CASSYRYSQNQPQHF. For the CDR3, the DNA is TGTGCCAGCTCTTACAGGTACAGTCAAAATCAGCCCCAGCATTTT.

Worth noting for this clonotype: At one of its ends the junction is not consistent with the germline gene, which may arise from a read error. The chain couples TRBV5-6 to TRBJ2-3; D might be TRBD1 or TRBD2, each matching 6 bases. This CDR3 has 14 residues. Germline V gene sequence: CDR1 SGHDT, CDR2 YYEEEE. As DNA, the CDR3 is TGTGTCAGCAGCTTGTGGGGGGCTGCAGATACGCAGTATTTT. This sequence encodes CVSSLWGAADTQYF.

This clonotype was counted at least ten times. The chain is built from TRBV28 and TRBJ2-1; D may correspond to TRBD1 or TRBD2 (5 bases each). The CDR3 extends over 13 amino acids. The V gene lost 8 bases and the J gene lost 0 bases, with 8 bases spanning the gap. The V gene's germline CDR1 is MDHEN and CDR2 SYDVKM. CDR3 amino acids: CASGAGSYNEQFF. Written as DNA, the CDR3 is TGTGCCAGCGGGGCGGGCTCCTACAATGAGCAGTTCTTC.

This clonotype was detected a few times. V is TRBV3-1 and J is TRBJ2-5; 7 bases map to TRBD1. Germline values: CDR1 LGHDT, CDR2 YNNKEL (reference sequence). The ends lost 7 bases at V and 2 bases at J; junction bases unmatched: 10. The CDR3 is 15 amino acids. DNA of the CDR3: TGTGCCAGCACCCCAAGGGGGCAGGGACAAGAGACCCAGTACTTC. It is translated as CASTPRGQGQETQYF.

This clonotype was observed a handful of times. V gene TRBV19 combines with J gene TRBJ2-3; possible D gene TRBD1, 5 bases. Germline CDR1 and CDR2: LNHDA and SQIVND (reference sequence). The CDR3 extends over 15 amino acids. The V end lost 5 bases, the J end lost 2 bases, and 14 bases lay between the germline ends. In nucleotides, the CDR3 is TGTGCCAGTAGTTTGGAGACAGCAATCACAGATACGCAGTATTTT. The encoded protein is CASSLETAITDTQYF.

This chain uses TRBV12-3 or TRBV12-4 with TRBJ2-1; 11 bases agree with TRBD2. V lost 3 bases, J lost 1 base, and 11 bases stayed unmatched. The CDR3 runs 19 residues. CDR3 coding DNA: TGTGCCAGCAGTTTGATACTTAGCGGGAGGGCCTTATCCTACAATGAGCAGTTCTTC. Translated: CASSLILSGRALSYNEQFF.

This chain links TRBV3-1 with TRBJ1-3, with D uncertain. This CDR3 spans 15 amino acids. Germline loops: CDR1 LGHDT, CDR2 YNNKEL (reference sequence). Trimming pared 4 bases from V and 1 base from J, leaving 11 bases between. DNA for the CDR3: TGTGCCAGCAGCCCCCGGTCTGGGTCTGGAAACACCATATATTTT. Its protein is CASSPRSGSGNTIYF.

A few counts support this clonotype. The chain couples TRBV12-3 or TRBV12-4 to TRBJ2-5; D not certain. V shed 3 bases and J shed 0 bases, with 5 bases lying between them. The CDR3 is 13 residues long. CDR3 sequence (DNA): TGTGCCAGCAGTTTCAACTACCAAGAGACCCAGTACTTC. Translation gives CASSFNYQETQYF.

This clonotype came up many times. J is TRBJ2-3 and V is TRBV11-2; D may correspond to TRBD1 or TRBD2 (6 bases each). Trimming cost V 5 bases and J 6 bases, with 18 bases left between them. The CDR3 extends over 15 amino acids. Germline CDR1 SGHAT, CDR2 FQNNGV. CDR3 in DNA: TGTGCCAGCAGCCTAACCGACTGGGGGGCGGATACGCAGTATTTT. This gives the protein CASSLTDWGADTQYF.

CDR3 region: CASSEGVANYGYTF. The CDR3 bases are TGCGCCAGCAGCGAAGGGGTGGCTAACTATGGCTACACCTTC. This chain connects TRBV5-1 to TRBJ1-2; D possibly corresponds to TRBD1 (5 bases). Trimming took 4 bases from V and 0 from J, leaving 10 bases between them. The CDR3 length is 14 residues. CDR1 is SGHRS and CDR2 is YFSETQ in the germline V gene.

This chain connects TRBV2 to TRBJ2-5; D gene unclear. From germline, CDR1 is SNHLY and CDR2 FYNNEI. With 4 bases removed from V and 4 bases from J, the gap between germline ends came to 10 bases. CDR3 length: 13 amino acids. CDR3 in amino acids: CASSAGGAETQYF. The DNA for the CDR3 is TGTGCCAGCAGTGCTGGTGGCGCAGAGACCCAGTACTTC.

The V call is TRBV12-5, the J call TRBJ2-3; D may be TRBD2 (5 bases). Trimming cost V 1 base and J 1 base, with 9 bases left between them. Germline-derived CDR1 and CDR2 are LGHNT and FRNRAP. CDR3 length: 15 residues. The CDR3 sequence is CASGLGTRGTDTQYF. The CDR3 nucleotides read TGTGCTAGTGGTTTGGGTACGAGGGGCACAGATACGCAGTATTTT.

This clonotype was observed many times. This chain uses TRBV14 with TRBJ2-7, with D possibly being TRBD2 (6 bases). Germline CDR1 reads SGHDN; CDR2 reads FVKESK. The CDR3 sequence is 14 residues long. V was trimmed by 5 bases and J by 2 bases, leaving 13 bases between them. CDR3 loop: CASSALATPYEQYF. CDR3 coding DNA: TGTGCCAGCAGCGCTCTAGCGACCCCCTACGAGCAGTACTTC.

This sequence joins TRBV5-4 and TRBJ2-3; D call uncertain. Germline V gives CDR1 SGHNT, CDR2 YYREEE (reference sequence). The V and J ends lost 5 bases and 1 base respectively, with 14 bases between them. The CDR3 loop spans 15 amino acids. The CDR3 DNA reads as TGTGCCAGCAGTTCTAGTCGGGCGGGCACAGATACGCAGTATTTT. Its protein product is CASSSSRAGTDTQYF.

This clonotype was detected only a few times. V and J are TRBV20-1 and TRBJ2-7; D possibly uses TRBD1 or TRBD2 (7 bases each). The CDR3 consists of 15 residues. In germline, CDR1 is DFQATT, CDR2 SNEGSKA (reference sequence). The V and J ends lost 6 bases and 1 base respectively, with 19 bases between them. This CDR3 reads CSAKKRGQPSYEQYF. The CDR3, as DNA: TGCAGTGCCAAAAAGCGGGGACAGCCTTCCTACGAGCAGTACTTC.

The chain recombines TRBV7-9 with TRBJ1-2; D is unclear. CDR3 length: 11 amino acids. Germline assignment: CDR1 SEHNR and CDR2 FQNEAQ (reference sequence). Trimming stripped 0 bases from V and 8 bases from J, with 4 bases between. The CDR3 DNA sequence: TGTGCCAGCAGCTTAGCCTGGGGCTACACCTTC. As protein: CASSLAWGYTF.